This entry features one T cell receptor beta chain sequence. Its antigen is still unknown. These data come from a study of vaccination and CD4 T cells after COVID-19. Background on the study: Typically, post-vaccine samples were obtained a median 72 days after dose two, within a range of 14 to 241.

Germline CDR1 KGHDR, CDR2 SFDVKD. The ends were cut back, 3 bases at V and 3 bases at J, with 14 bases in the middle. The CDR3 consists of 15 residues. TCRdb processed the PCR reads anew with MiXCR; each CDR3 protein has one entry. The data show roughly 19,000 distinct CDR3 sequences, 60% seen once. Findings of the study overall: Vaccine-specific clones numbering 304 of 307 showed spike mono-reactivity in convalescent patients.

The sample was CD4+ T cells from blood, taken after SARS-CoV-2 vaccination. V is TRBV24-1 and J is TRBJ2-7; no definite D call. The source of this sequence is a human donor who had recovered from COVID-19. The CDR3 bases are TGTGCCACCAGTGATCGGGCCGCTCCTGGCTACGAGCAGTACTTC. It specifies CATSDRAAPGYEQYF.